The rows below give T cell receptor beta chains drawn from one sample of a study of CD8 T cells in Susac syndrome. TCRdb reanalysed the immunoSEQ multiplex PCR reads using MiXCR and keeps one entry per CDR3 protein. This table has some 200,000 distinct CDR3 sequences, about 95% appearing once. What was sequenced was CD4+ T cells from PBMCs. The origin of the receptors is a human donor in good health. The CDR3 runs from the conserved cysteine through the conserved F or W. The order of the fields is D gene, clone size, V gene, J gene, CDR3 protein, CDR3 DNA. D genes are given only for firm matches. Rows give clone size only sometimes, using once, few, many, or a class for an expanded clone.

d_gene: -; abundance: -; v_gene: TRBV30; j_gene: TRBJ2-7; CDR3aa: CASSGHSYEQYF; CDR3nt: TGTGCCTCAAGCGGTCACTCCTACGAGCAGTACTTC
d_gene: -; abundance: -; v_gene: TRBV6-2/TRBV6-3; j_gene: TRBJ2-1; CDR3aa: CASSTFKTSPYNEQFF; CDR3nt: TGTGCCAGCAGTACCTTTAAGACTAGTCCCTACAATGAGCAGTTCTTC
d_gene: TRBD2; abundance: once; v_gene: TRBV5-4; j_gene: TRBJ2-1; CDR3aa: CASSLGASGVGEQFF; CDR3nt: TGTGCCAGCAGCCTGGGGGCTAGCGGGGTAGGGGAGCAGTTCTTC
d_gene: -; abundance: -; v_gene: TRBV20-1; j_gene: TRBJ2-1; CDR3aa: CSARDGRGKEQFF; CDR3nt: TGCAGTGCTAGAGATGGGAGAGGCAAGGAGCAGTTCTTC
d_gene: TRBD1; abundance: -; v_gene: TRBV9; j_gene: TRBJ2-7; CDR3aa: CASSVESGQGYEQYF; CDR3nt: TGTGCCAGCAGCGTAGAGTCGGGACAGGGATACGAGCAGTACTTC
d_gene: TRBD1; abundance: -; v_gene: TRBV12-3/TRBV12-4; j_gene: TRBJ2-2; CDR3aa: CASSMLRTGSGELFF; CDR3nt: TGTGCCAGCAGTATGTTACGGACAGGTTCTGGGGAGCTGTTTTTT
d_gene: -; abundance: -; v_gene: TRBV28; j_gene: TRBJ2-5; CDR3aa: CASSFVLASQETQYF; CDR3nt: TGTGCCAGCAGTTTTGTTCTAGCGAGCCAAGAGACCCAGTACTTC
d_gene: -; abundance: -; v_gene: TRBV15; j_gene: TRBJ2-6; CDR3aa: CATSLTSTGANVLTF; CDR3nt: TGTGCCACCAGCCTTACTAGCACTGGGGCCAACGTCCTGACTTTC
d_gene: TRBD1; abundance: -; v_gene: TRBV20-1; j_gene: TRBJ1-1; CDR3aa: CSAVQTGSTEAFF; CDR3nt: TGCAGTGCTGTCCAGACAGGGAGCACTGAAGCTTTCTTT
d_gene: TRBD2; abundance: once; v_gene: TRBV20-1; j_gene: TRBJ2-7; CDR3aa: CSATYGTSGIYEQYF; CDR3nt: TGCAGTGCTACGTACGGGACTAGCGGGATCTACGAGCAGTACTTC
d_gene: TRBD1; abundance: few; v_gene: TRBV6-1; j_gene: TRBJ2-3; CDR3aa: CASSSGTGFRDTQYF; CDR3nt: TGTGCCAGCAGCTCAGGGACAGGGTTCAGGGATACGCAGTATTTT
d_gene: -; abundance: -; v_gene: TRBV3-1; j_gene: TRBJ2-7; CDR3aa: CASSQPYKAGEQYF; CDR3nt: TGTGCCAGCAGCCAACCTTATAAAGCGGGTGAGCAGTACTTC
d_gene: -; abundance: -; v_gene: TRBV30; j_gene: TRBJ1-1; CDR3aa: CAWRGPGTLNTEAFF; CDR3nt: TGTGCCTGGAGAGGCCCCGGGACATTGAACACTGAAGCTTTCTTT
d_gene: -; abundance: -; v_gene: TRBV19; j_gene: TRBJ1-2; CDR3aa: CASTDRHYGYTF; CDR3nt: TGTGCCAGTACGGACAGACACTATGGCTACACCTTC
d_gene: -; abundance: -; v_gene: TRBV6-5; j_gene: TRBJ2-7; CDR3aa: CASSYQTGTYEQYF; CDR3nt: TGTGCCAGCAGTTACCAGACAGGAACCTACGAGCAGTACTTC
d_gene: -; abundance: -; v_gene: TRBV7-9; j_gene: TRBJ1-1; CDR3aa: CASSLEGGAFF; CDR3nt: TGTGCCAGCAGCTTAGAAGGGGGAGCTTTCTTT
d_gene: TRBD1; abundance: -; v_gene: TRBV29-1; j_gene: TRBJ2-7; CDR3aa: CSAMFGDRGSFEQYF; CDR3nt: TGCAGCGCCATGTTTGGAGACAGGGGATCTTTCGAGCAGTACTTC
d_gene: -; abundance: -; v_gene: TRBV2; j_gene: TRBJ2-5; CDR3aa: CASSGLTQETQYF; CDR3nt: TGTGCCAGCAGTGGACTGACTCAAGAGACCCAGTACTTC
d_gene: TRBD1; abundance: -; v_gene: TRBV7-8; j_gene: TRBJ1-1; CDR3aa: CASSIGQGNTEAFF; CDR3nt: TGTGCCAGCAGCATCGGACAGGGGAACACTGAAGCTTTCTTT
d_gene: -; abundance: -; v_gene: TRBV20-1; j_gene: TRBJ2-3; CDR3aa: CSARPAGATDTQYF; CDR3nt: TGCAGTGCTAGACCAGCGGGTGCCACAGATACGCAGTATTTT
d_gene: -; abundance: -; v_gene: TRBV2; j_gene: TRBJ2-7; CDR3aa: CASGEGLLPTYEQYF; CDR3nt: TGTGCCAGCGGGGAAGGGCTTCTACCCACCTACGAGCAGTACTTC
d_gene: -; abundance: -; v_gene: TRBV29-1; j_gene: TRBJ2-2; CDR3aa: CSVVFSARGELFF; CDR3nt: TGCAGCGTTGTTTTTAGTGCCAGGGGGGAGCTGTTTTTT
d_gene: TRBD1; abundance: once; v_gene: TRBV12-3/TRBV12-4; j_gene: TRBJ2-7; CDR3aa: CASSRQGASYEQYF; CDR3nt: TGTGCCAGCAGTCGACAGGGGGCGAGCTACGAGCAGTACTTC
d_gene: -; abundance: -; v_gene: TRBV12-3/TRBV12-4; j_gene: TRBJ1-5; CDR3aa: CASSRNREGQPQHF; CDR3nt: TGTGCCAGCAGTCGGAACAGGGAAGGTCAGCCCCAGCATTTT
d_gene: -; abundance: -; v_gene: TRBV29-1; j_gene: TRBJ2-1; CDR3aa: CSVERGRNEQFF; CDR3nt: TGCAGCGTTGAGCGGGGGCGAAATGAGCAGTTCTTC
d_gene: TRBD1; abundance: -; v_gene: TRBV7-2; j_gene: TRBJ2-7; CDR3aa: CASSLTGWPYEQYF; CDR3nt: TGTGCCAGCAGCTTGACAGGGTGGCCCTACGAGCAGTACTTC
d_gene: -; abundance: -; v_gene: TRBV5-1; j_gene: TRBJ1-1; CDR3aa: CASSLGVVTEAFF; CDR3nt: TGCGCCAGCAGCCTGGGTGTGGTCACTGAAGCTTTCTTT
d_gene: -; abundance: -; v_gene: TRBV7-6; j_gene: TRBJ2-1; CDR3aa: CASSFSLLARGGNEQFF; CDR3nt: TGTGCCAGCAGCTTCTCCTTACTAGCGCGAGGGGGTAATGAGCAGTTCTTC
d_gene: -; abundance: few; v_gene: TRBV29-1; j_gene: TRBJ2-7; CDR3aa: CSVGGGSYEQYF; CDR3nt: TGCAGCGTTGGTGGCGGATCCTACGAGCAGTACTTC
d_gene: -; abundance: -; v_gene: TRBV20-1; j_gene: TRBJ2-5; CDR3aa: CSADPGLHYF; CDR3nt: TGCAGTGCGGACCCGGGCCTCCATTACTTC
d_gene: TRBD2; abundance: -; v_gene: TRBV28; j_gene: TRBJ2-3; CDR3aa: CASSSGLAGQDTQYF; CDR3nt: TGTGCCAGCAGTTCGGGACTAGCGGGGCAAGATACGCAGTATTTT
d_gene: -; abundance: -; v_gene: TRBV6-5; j_gene: TRBJ1-2; CDR3aa: CASSYSPSWGYTF; CDR3nt: TGTGCCAGCAGTTACTCGCCCTCTTGGGGCTACACCTTC
d_gene: -; abundance: -; v_gene: TRBV25-1; j_gene: TRBJ2-7; CDR3aa: CASSEFQYEQYF; CDR3nt: TGTGCCAGCAGTGAATTTCAGTACGAGCAGTACTTC
d_gene: -; abundance: -; v_gene: TRBV4-3; j_gene: TRBJ2-3; CDR3aa: CASSQEGRGDTQYF; CDR3nt: TGCGCCAGCAGCCAAGAAGGACGGGGGGATACGCAGTATTTT
d_gene: -; abundance: once; v_gene: TRBV5-1; j_gene: TRBJ2-5; CDR3aa: CASSFLVLETQYF; CDR3nt: TGCGCCAGCAGCTTCTTAGTTTTGGAGACCCAGTACTTC
d_gene: TRBD2; abundance: -; v_gene: TRBV30; j_gene: TRBJ2-1; CDR3aa: CAWSTRWGRGDNEQFF; CDR3nt: TGTGCCTGGAGTACCCGGTGGGGGAGGGGCGACAATGAGCAGTTCTTC
d_gene: -; abundance: -; v_gene: TRBV24-1; j_gene: TRBJ2-3; CDR3aa: CATSDLGAGSHTQYF; CDR3nt: TGTGCCACCAGTGATTTGGGGGCCGGAAGCCATACGCAGTATTTT
d_gene: TRBD1; abundance: -; v_gene: TRBV30; j_gene: TRBJ1-2; CDR3aa: CAWSEAGGGYTF; CDR3nt: TGTGCCTGGAGTGAGGCAGGGGGCGGCTACACCTTC
d_gene: -; abundance: -; v_gene: TRBV3-1; j_gene: TRBJ1-1; CDR3aa: CASSQAQGGVNTEAFF; CDR3nt: TGTGCCAGCAGCCAAGCACAAGGGGGGGTGAACACTGAAGCTTTCTTT
d_gene: -; abundance: -; v_gene: TRBV7-3; j_gene: TRBJ2-3; CDR3aa: CASSLNVPPDTQYF; CDR3nt: TGTGCCAGCAGCTTAAACGTTCCCCCAGATACGCAGTATTTT
d_gene: -; abundance: -; v_gene: TRBV30; j_gene: TRBJ1-3; CDR3aa: CAWRGQNSGNTIYF; CDR3nt: TGTGCCTGGAGGGGACAAAACTCTGGAAACACCATATATTTT
d_gene: -; abundance: -; v_gene: TRBV29-1; j_gene: TRBJ2-3; CDR3aa: CSVSPGGTDTQYF; CDR3nt: TGCAGCGTATCCCCGGGAGGCACAGATACGCAGTATTTT
d_gene: TRBD1; abundance: -; v_gene: TRBV3-1; j_gene: TRBJ1-1; CDR3aa: CASRLDRARAFF; CDR3nt: TGTGCCAGCAGACTTGACAGGGCACGGGCTTTCTTT
d_gene: TRBD2; abundance: -; v_gene: TRBV12-3/TRBV12-4; j_gene: TRBJ2-1; CDR3aa: CASSSRTSGIGGVKFF; CDR3nt: TGTGCCAGCAGTTCCCGGACTAGCGGGATAGGTGGGGTGAAGTTCTTC
d_gene: -; abundance: -; v_gene: TRBV19; j_gene: TRBJ2-5; CDR3aa: CASSIGVQETQYF; CDR3nt: TGTGCCAGTAGTATCGGGGTCCAAGAGACCCAGTACTTC
d_gene: TRBD2; abundance: -; v_gene: TRBV2; j_gene: TRBJ2-3; CDR3aa: CASRQTSGRASDTQYF; CDR3nt: TGTGCCAGCAGACAGACTAGCGGGAGGGCCTCAGATACGCAGTATTTT
d_gene: -; abundance: -; v_gene: TRBV20-1; j_gene: TRBJ2-5; CDR3aa: CSARAREETQYF; CDR3nt: TGCAGTGCTAGGGCCAGGGAAGAGACCCAGTACTTC
d_gene: -; abundance: -; v_gene: TRBV30; j_gene: TRBJ2-7; CDR3aa: CAWSPNPREQYF; CDR3nt: TGTGCCTGGAGTCCCAACCCACGGGAGCAGTACTTC
d_gene: -; abundance: -; v_gene: TRBV29-1; j_gene: TRBJ2-7; CDR3aa: CSVEESGADEQYF; CDR3nt: TGCAGCGTTGAAGAAAGCGGAGCGGACGAGCAGTACTTC
d_gene: -; abundance: -; v_gene: TRBV7-9; j_gene: TRBJ2-1; CDR3aa: CASSSPGLRGSSSYNEQFF; CDR3nt: TGTGCCAGCAGCTCCCCGGGACTTAGGGGGTCCAGCTCCTACAATGAGCAGTTCTTC
d_gene: -; abundance: once; v_gene: TRBV29-1; j_gene: TRBJ1-1; CDR3aa: CSVVDQGNTEAFF; CDR3nt: TGCAGCGTTGTAGATCAGGGAAACACTGAAGCTTTCTTT
d_gene: -; abundance: -; v_gene: TRBV20-1; j_gene: TRBJ2-7; CDR3aa: CSARDLLAPYEQYF; CDR3nt: TGCAGTGCTAGAGATCTCCTAGCCCCATACGAGCAGTACTTC
d_gene: -; abundance: -; v_gene: TRBV7-9; j_gene: TRBJ1-5; CDR3aa: CASSQGWQPQHF; CDR3nt: TGTGCCAGCAGCCAGGGATGGCAGCCCCAGCATTTT
d_gene: -; abundance: -; v_gene: TRBV20-1; j_gene: TRBJ2-1; CDR3aa: CSARDTRINEQFF; CDR3nt: TGCAGTGCTAGGGACACTAGAATCAATGAGCAGTTCTTC
d_gene: -; abundance: -; v_gene: TRBV2; j_gene: TRBJ2-3; CDR3aa: CASSVGASTDTQYF; CDR3nt: TGTGCCAGCAGTGTTGGTGCTAGCACAGATACGCAGTATTTT
d_gene: -; abundance: -; v_gene: TRBV11-1; j_gene: TRBJ2-5; CDR3aa: CASSSLGALEETQYF; CDR3nt: TGTGCCAGCAGCTCATTGGGCGCACTGGAAGAGACCCAGTACTTC
d_gene: -; abundance: -; v_gene: TRBV12-3/TRBV12-4; j_gene: TRBJ2-1; CDR3aa: CASTPTGSSYNEQFF; CDR3nt: TGTGCCAGCACCCCCACAGGGAGCTCCTACAATGAGCAGTTCTTC
d_gene: -; abundance: -; v_gene: TRBV30; j_gene: TRBJ2-2; CDR3aa: CAWSVEQTNTGELFF; CDR3nt: TGTGCCTGGAGTGTAGAACAGACTAACACCGGGGAGCTGTTTTTT
d_gene: -; abundance: -; v_gene: TRBV12-3/TRBV12-4; j_gene: TRBJ2-5; CDR3aa: CASSLVSTGTGETQYF; CDR3nt: TGTGCCAGCAGTTTAGTTTCGACAGGGACTGGAGAGACCCAGTACTTC